This T cell receptor beta chain was profiled in a study of sequential checkpoint blockade in melanoma. Turning to the study itself: Randomization was 1:1 between first-line nivolumab→ipilimumab and ipilimumab→nivolumab.

The CDR3 is 16 amino acids. Germline CDR1 reads SGDLS; CDR2 reads YYNGEE. V lost 3 bases and J 0 bases, leaving 15 bases between the germline ends. Treatment reported: randomized to nivolumab then ipilimumab (arm A) or the reverse (arm B). Patients had received no earlier DNA-damaging chemotherapy. From thawed PBMCs, live CD3+CD8+ cells negative for CD19 and CD56 were sorted. The repertoire was sequenced with immunoSEQ multiplex PCR; TCRdb's copy has only in-frame clones and lacks some. The top ten clones hold over 20% of a sample with roughly 17,000 clones, around 78% of them seen once. The receptor's source is a human donor with melanoma. Sequenced material: CD8+ T cells sorted from blood (inferred from file names), taken from a patient given nivolumab and ipilimumab in sequence. This sequence joins TRBV9 and TRBJ1-2, with D unclear. The CDR3 DNA follows: TGTGCCAGCAGCGACGGGTGGGTCGGTTCTAACTATGGCTACACCTTC. Translating gives CASSDGWVGSNYGYTF.